These 30 T cell receptor beta chains were all obtained from the same sample, sequenced in a study of control samples from healthy donors and cancer patients. Using immunoSEQ multiplex PCR, the repertoire was profiled, and TCRdb retains in-frame clones only, with some absent. The sample shows roughly 150,000 clones, about 94% of them seen only once. Sequencing was done on a sample of blood. The source is a woman aged 25 to 39 in good health.

The rearrangement joins TRBV19 to TRBJ2-3; 9 bases map to TRBD2. Germline V CDR1 and CDR2: LNHDA, SQIVND (reference sequence). The CDR3 spans 19 residues. V gave up 5 bases and J gave up 2 bases; unmatched junction bases: 17. CDR3 residues: CASSVSLPGLASTTDTQYF. CDR3 DNA: TGTGCCAGTAGTGTAAGCTTACCGGGACTAGCATCGACCACAGATACGCAGTATTTT.

The chain couples TRBV28 to TRBJ2-7, with 9 bases identical to TRBD1. The CDR3 totals 16 residues. The ends lost 5 bases at V and 3 bases at J; junction bases unmatched: 11. Germline V gene data show CDR1 as MDHEN and CDR2 as SYDVKM. The CDR3 coding sequence is TGTGCCAGCAGTCACTTGACAGGGGGGCTGTTCTACGAGCAGTACTTC. Translated, it gives CASSHLTGGLFYEQYF.

This clone turned up a few times. This chain uses TRBV7-9 with TRBJ1-2, with 7 bases fitting TRBD1. Germline assignment: CDR1 SEHNR and CDR2 FQNEAQ (reference sequence). The CDR3 is made up of 13 amino acids. The trim removed 5 bases at V and 4 bases at J, leaving 4 bases unmatched. CDR3 DNA: TGTGCCAGCAGCCGGGACAGCTCCTATGGCTACACCTTC. Encoded protein: CASSRDSSYGYTF.

The rearrangement joins TRBV7-9 to TRBJ2-7, with 7 bases matching TRBD1. In germline, CDR1 is SEHNR, CDR2 FQNEAQ (reference sequence). Losses at the gene ends were 5 bases for V and 2 bases for J; bases not matched to a gene: 9. This CDR3 spans 15 amino acids. As DNA, the CDR3 is TGTGCCAGCAGCCCAGGGGGTCGATATACCTACGAGCAGTACTTC. Translation gives CASSPGGRYTYEQYF.

The V gene is TRBV7-2, the J gene TRBJ2-3; unclear D gene. CDR1 and CDR2 (germline): SGHTA, FQGNSA. CDR3 size: 15 residues. V lost 4 bases to trimming and J lost 6 bases, with 17 bases between them. CDR3 residues: CASSWLSLETDTQYF. The DNA of the CDR3 is TGTGCCAGCAGCTGGTTGTCTTTGGAGACTGATACGCAGTATTTT.

The chain has TRBV19 and TRBJ1-1; D is perhaps TRBD1 (6 bases). The V end was cut by 6 bases, the J end by 4 bases, with 15 bases between. CDR1 LNHDA and CDR2 SQIVND come from the germline V gene (reference sequence). This CDR3 has 14 amino acids. The DNA of the CDR3 is TGTGCCAGTAGATTTAGAGGGGGGAGCACTGAAGCTTTCTTT. Its translation is CASRFRGGSTEAFF.

V usage is TRBV19 and J usage is TRBJ1-4; D remains ambiguous. The V gene lost 7 bases and the J gene lost 14 bases, with 23 bases spanning the gap. CDR3 length: 14 amino acids. Germline V gene data show CDR1 as LNHDA and CDR2 as SQIVND (reference sequence). CDR3 DNA: TGTGCCAGTAAGATTGTGACTGGCCCTGAACGTCTGTTTTTT. This translates into CASKIVTGPERLFF.

This clone appeared a single time. This rearrangement joins TRBV11-1 to TRBJ1-1; D not certain. The CDR3 totals 14 residues. Trimming removed 3 bases at V and 0 bases at J, with 8 bases between. Germline values: CDR1 SGHAT, CDR2 FQDESV (reference sequence). The CDR3 is CASSFRRVNTEAFF. In DNA form, the CDR3 reads TGTGCCAGCAGCTTCCGGCGCGTGAACACTGAAGCTTTCTTT. The variable domain in full, completed from reference TRBV11-1 and TRBJ1-1, reads EAEVAQSPRYKITEKSQAVAFWCDPISGHATLYWYRQILGQGPELLVQFQDESVVDDSQLPKDRFSAERLKGVDSTLKIQPAELGDSAMYLCASSFRRVNTEAFFGQGTRLTVV.

This sequence joins TRBV6-6 and TRBJ2-3; D may be TRBD2 (7 bases). V shed 6 bases and J shed 3 bases, with 19 bases lying between them. The CDR3 contains 16 residues. The germline gives CDR1 MNHNY, CDR2 SVGAGI (reference sequence). The CDR3 DNA sequence: TGTGCCAGCAGGCTCCTATTAGGGGGGGGGACAGATACGCAGTATTTT. This encodes CASRLLLGGGTDTQYF.

V usage is TRBV6-6 and J usage is TRBJ2-7; TRBD1 agrees at 7 bases. CDR1 is MNHNY, CDR2 SVGAGI, per germline (reference sequence). The CDR3 loop spans 15 amino acids. V lost 8 bases, J lost 3 bases, and 13 bases stayed unmatched. The CDR3 sequence is CASQLLGTVYYEQYF. The CDR3 region has the DNA TGTGCCAGCCAACTACTCGGGACAGTTTACTACGAGCAGTACTTC.

This chain links TRBV5-1 with TRBJ2-1; D remains ambiguous. Per the germline V gene, CDR1 is SGHRS and CDR2 is YFSETQ. This CDR3 has 12 residues. Trimming cost V 7 bases and J 3 bases, with 8 bases left between them. CDR3 in amino acids: CASGASYNEQFF. The CDR3 DNA is TGCGCCAGCGGAGCTAGCTACAATGAGCAGTTCTTC.

In nucleotides, the CDR3 is TGTGCCAGTAGCCCGTTCGGCCTAGCGTTTCCTACCAGCGCCTACGAGCAGTACTTC. Protein product: CASSPFGLAFPTSAYEQYF. V usage is TRBV19 and J usage is TRBJ2-7; possibly TRBD2 for D (6 bases). This CDR3 contains 19 residues. Germline V CDR1 and CDR2: LNHDA, SQIVND (reference sequence). V was shortened by 6 bases and J by 2 bases, with 29 bases between the two germline ends.

This clone was counted a single time. The chain combines TRBV7-9 with TRBJ2-1; 8 bases agree with TRBD2. The V gene end was trimmed by 5 bases and the J gene end by 3 bases; junction bases not matched to a gene: 6. Germline V gives CDR1 SEHNR, CDR2 FQNEAQ (reference sequence). The CDR3 consists of 15 residues. CDR3 nucleotides: TGTGCCAGCAGCCAAACTAGCGGAGTCTACAATGAGCAGTTCTTC. Its protein is CASSQTSGVYNEQFF.

The chain combines TRBV5-4 with TRBJ2-6; D possibly corresponds to TRBD2 (5 bases). CDR3 length: 17 residues. CDR1 and CDR2 (germline): SGHNT, YYREEE (reference sequence). V lost 3 bases, J lost 4 bases, and 17 bases lay in between. CDR3 loop: CASSSDSTMRGANVLTF. The CDR3 coding sequence is TGTGCCAGCAGCTCGGACTCCACCATGCGAGGGGCCAACGTCCTGACTTTC.

The chain carries TRBV9 and TRBJ2-1, with D possibly TRBD2 on 6 matching bases. Trimming pared 1 base from V and 10 bases from J, leaving 18 bases between. Germline V gene sequence: CDR1 SGDLS, CDR2 YYNGEE. The CDR3 is 15 residues long. The CDR3 nucleotides are TGTGCCAGCAGCGTATTTTCTAGCGCTGGGTGGGAGCAGTTCTTC. Amino acids: CASSVFSSAGWEQFF.

The chain joins TRBV5-8 to TRBJ2-3, with D possibly TRBD1 on 5 matching bases. Trimming stripped 6 bases from V and 0 bases from J, with 14 bases between. Germline CDR1 SGHTS, CDR2 YDEGEE. The CDR3 runs 15 residues. In DNA, the CDR3 is TGTGCCAGCACGGGTCAGGGCCAAAGCACAGATACGCAGTATTTT. Its translation is CASTGQGQSTDTQYF.

The V call is TRBV7-9, the J call TRBJ1-2; no firm D call. The V end was cut by 5 bases, the J end by 7 bases, with 8 bases between. The CDR3 contains 11 residues. CDR1 and CDR2 (germline): SEHNR, FQNEAQ (reference sequence). CDR3 protein: CASSPAVGYTF. CDR3 coding DNA: TGTGCCAGCAGCCCTGCGGTTGGCTACACCTTC. Full variable domain (missing parts from reference TRBV7-9 and TRBJ1-2): DTGVSQNPRHKITKRGQNVTFRCDPISEHNRLYWYRQTLGQGPEFLTYFQNEAQLEKSRLLSDRFSAERPKGSFSTLEIQRTEQGDSAMYLCASSPAVGYTFGSGTRLTVV.

V gene TRBV7-8 combines with J gene TRBJ2-1; D gene uncertain. This CDR3 region has 12 residues. The germline V gene has CDR1 SGHVS and CDR2 FQNEAQ. Trimming took off 1 base at V and 6 bases at J, with 4 bases between the two ends. The CDR3 reads CASSLVRNEQFF. Here the CDR3 DNA reads TGTGCCAGCAGCTTAGTCCGCAATGAGCAGTTCTTC.

The rearrangement links TRBV6-2 or TRBV6-3 to TRBJ2-7; D possibly corresponds to TRBD2 (5 bases). CDR1 and CDR2 from the germline V gene are MNHEY and SVGEGT. Trimming cost V 5 bases and J 4 bases, with 6 bases left between them. The CDR3 is 11 amino acids. This CDR3 is CASSEGYEQYF. CDR3 sequence (DNA): TGTGCCAGCAGTGAGGGTTACGAGCAGTACTTC.

The genes are TRBV7-9 and TRBJ1-4; 7 nucleotides match TRBD1. This CDR3 comprises 17 residues. Trimming cost V 1 base and J 6 bases; bases outside gene matches: 11. CDR1 and CDR2 (germline): SEHNR, FQNEAQ (reference sequence). CDR3 in DNA: TGTGCCAGCAGCTTAGGCCTCGTGGGTAGGGGGCATGAAAAACTGTTTTTT. This encodes CASSLGLVGRGHEKLFF. Supplemented by reference TRBV7-9 and TRBJ1-4, the full variable domain reads DTGVSQNPRHKITKRGQNVTFRCDPISEHNRLYWYRQTLGQGPEFLTYFQNEAQLEKSRLLSDRFSAERPKGSFSTLEIQRTEQGDSAMYLCASSLGLVGRGHEKLFFGSGTQLSVL.

V and J are TRBV7-9 and TRBJ1-4, with 10 bases identical to TRBD1. V gave up 2 bases and J gave up 8 bases; unmatched junction bases: 5. The CDR3 has 15 residues. CDR1 is SEHNR and CDR2 is FQNEAQ in the germline V gene (reference sequence). The CDR3 DNA reads as TGTGCCAGCAGCTTATCCGGGACAGGGGACGAAAAACTGTTTTTT. It is translated as CASSLSGTGDEKLFF.

The chain is built from TRBV3-1 (or the pseudogene TRBV3-2) and TRBJ1-1; D might be TRBD1 (6 bases). Germline CDR1 is LGHDT and CDR2 is YNNKEL (reference sequence). This CDR3 is built from 14 residues. The V end was cut by 8 bases, the J end by 0 bases, with 13 bases between. CDR3 DNA sequence: TGTGCCAGCTCTCAGGGGAATATGAACACTGAAGCTTTCTTT. It encodes CASSQGNMNTEAFF.

This chain joins TRBV2 and TRBJ2-5, with 7 bases lining up with TRBD1. The CDR3 is made up of 14 amino acids. V was clipped by 7 bases and J by 4 bases; unmatched bases: 9. Germline-derived CDR1 and CDR2 are SNHLY and FYNNEI. CDR3 sequence (DNA): TGTGCCAGCATACAGGGGTGGTCGGCAGAGACCCAGTACTTC. It codes for CASIQGWSAETQYF.

This clone appeared a single time. The CDR3 reads CASSVGSFFSYNEQFF. In DNA, the CDR3 is TGTGCCAGCAGCGTTGGTAGCTTTTTCTCCTACAATGAGCAGTTCTTC. The chain links TRBV9 to TRBJ2-1; D is unclear. Germline-derived CDR1 and CDR2 are SGDLS and YYNGEE. Trimming removed 2 bases from V and 0 bases from J, with 12 bases in between. This CDR3 is built from 16 residues.

V and J are TRBV10-2 and TRBJ1-5; maybe TRBD1 (5 bases). The V and J ends lost 5 bases and 4 bases respectively, with 9 bases between them. The CDR3 sequence is 13 residues long. Per germline, CDR1 WSHSY and CDR2 SAAADI. CDR3 nucleotides: TGCGCCAGCAGTTCGAAGGGGAATCAGCCCCAGCATTTT. Translation: CASSSKGNQPQHF.

The chain is built from TRBV29-1 and TRBJ1-1; D gene uncertain. Germline lookup yields CDR1 SQVTM and CDR2 ANQGSEA. This CDR3 has 13 residues. The V end was cut by 0 bases, the J end by 1 base, with 6 bases between. The chain's CDR3 is CSVEDWKNTEAFF. CDR3 sequence (DNA): TGCAGCGTTGAAGATTGGAAGAACACTGAAGCTTTCTTT.

This chain uses TRBV12-5 with TRBJ1-5, with D possibly TRBD1 on 6 matching bases. CDR1 is LGHNT, CDR2 FRNRAP, per germline. The CDR3 spans 15 residues. V was pared by 0 bases and J by 2 bases, with 8 bases between. The CDR3 bases are TGTGCTAGTGGTTTGGTAGGGGGTGGCAATCAGCCCCAGCATTTT. It codes for CASGLVGGGNQPQHF.

This clone is a singleton in its sample. The rearrangement joins TRBV30 to TRBJ2-7; a possible D gene is TRBD2 (6 bases). This CDR3 is built from 15 residues. The V gene lost 1 base and the J gene lost 3 bases, with 16 bases spanning the gap. Germline CDR1 GTSNPN, CDR2 SVGIG (reference sequence). The chain's CDR3 is CAWSGGGTLFYEQYF. CDR3 coding DNA: TGTGCCTGGAGTGGTGGGGGGACCCTATTCTACGAGCAGTACTTC.

This rearrangement joins TRBV7-8 to TRBJ2-5; maybe TRBD1 (7 bases). The V and J ends lost 0 bases and 6 bases respectively, with 11 bases between them. Germline CDR1 and CDR2: SGHVS and FQNEAQ. CDR3 size: 14 residues. This CDR3 is CASSLATGRKTQYF. The CDR3 DNA reads as TGTGCCAGCAGCTTAGCGACAGGGAGGAAGACCCAGTACTTC.

The V gene is TRBV16, the J gene TRBJ2-5; tentatively, D is TRBD1 (5 bases). The V gene's germline CDR1 is KGHSY and CDR2 FQNENV. Trimming left V 1 base short and J 2 bases short, with 11 bases between. This CDR3 spans 15 amino acids. The CDR3 bases are TGTGCCAGCAGCCAATGGGTGACAGCTCAAGAGACCCAGTACTTC. It translates to CASSQWVTAQETQYF.